This T cell receptor (beta chain) was identified during a study of T-cell reconstitution after alpha-beta-depleted transplantation in children (dated by TCRdb to the mid-2010s). A note on the overall study: T-cell immune reconstitution after TCRalphabeta/CD19-depleted allogeneic hematopoietic cell transplantation in children was quantitatively tracked in the study by means of TCR repertoire profiling. The research as a whole found: In some patients, the high TCRbeta diversity seen at day 60 was put down to recipient T cells and intrathymic progenitors that had survived conditioning. The apparently early alphabetaT-cell count recovery about two months after transplant was reportedly dependent on only several hundred rapidly expanded clones derived from non-depleted graft cells. Over the following months the frequencies of hyperexpanded clones went down, and after one year T-cell counts and TCRbeta diversity were mostly credited to newly produced T cells.

According to the germline V gene, CDR1 reads SGHRS and CDR2 reads YFSETQ. The CDR3 sequence holds 14 residues, the cysteine and phenylalanine included. Only CDR3 DNA is held: 42 bases, read in frame from base 1. For this chain, trimming is 0 bases at the V end and 4 bases at the J end, and the number of junction bases without a gene match is 3. What this sample's treatment or condition label stands for: allogeneic hematopoietic cell transplantation with graft depleted of TCRalphabeta T cells and CD19 B cells. TCRalphabeta/CD19-depleted allogeneic hematopoietic cell grafts were given to the transplant recipients, all of whom were children. This clonotype was seen many times. Its binding antigen is unknown. Base qualities are not at hand, and no much larger clone is one base apart. Libraries were made using PCR. Sequencing instrument: Illumina HiSeq 2500. To normalize quantification of the TCRbeta repertoire, the TCR libraries were built with molecular barcoding that relied on unique molecular identifiers. The raw public data were reprocessed by TCRdb itself: fastp quality trimming at Q25, MiXCR clonotype calling, in-frame beta chains only. Rows are unified per CDR3 protein, each entry keeping the most common DNA and genes. This sample has approximately 500,000 distinct CDR3 sequences in its table, and over 9.5% of those were observed once. 2% of the sample comes from the top ten.

The V and J genes are TRBV5-1 and TRBJ1-1; 7 bases in the junction line up with TRBD1. The sequencing here drew on PBMCs, taken before TCRalphabeta/CD19-depleted stem cell transplant. The TCR was taken from a child aged 2 to 15 with inherited bone marrow failure, due to receive a stem cell transplant. The DNA reads TGCGCCAGCAGCTTGGACAGGGGAGCCACTGAAGCTTTCTTT. The translation is CASSLDRGATEAFF.